Here is one T cell receptor beta chain with its context. The data were taken from a study of CD4+ T cells in melanoma. The germline V gene has CDR1 SGHAT and CDR2 FQNNGV. The CDR3 contains 19 residues. The V segment lost 1 base and the J segment 4 bases; nucleotides outside the gene matches: 11. Clones were read by immunoSEQ multiplex PCR, and TCRdb kept only the in-frame ones, dropping some. The top ten hold about 9.2% of the sample, which has 10,000 to 12,000 clones, 66% seen once. The sample taken for sequencing was cells from a culture (not recorded whether cultured in vitro). The rearrangement joins TRBV11-2 to TRBJ2-1, with 12 bases identical to TRBD2. The TCR was taken from a human donor with melanoma. The CDR3 region is CASSLGSTSGGHPYNEQFF. The CDR3 DNA reads TGTGCCAGCAGCTTAGGCTCAACTAGCGGGGGGCACCCTTACAATGAGCAGTTCTTC. Using reference TRBV11-2 and TRBJ2-1 for the parts outside the CDR3, the full variable domain is EAGVAQSPRYKIIEKRQSVAFWCNPISGHATLYWYQQILGQGPKLLIQFQNNGVVDDSQLPKDRFSAERLKGVDSTLKIQPAKLEDSAVYLCASSLGSTSGGHPYNEQFFGPGTRLTVL.